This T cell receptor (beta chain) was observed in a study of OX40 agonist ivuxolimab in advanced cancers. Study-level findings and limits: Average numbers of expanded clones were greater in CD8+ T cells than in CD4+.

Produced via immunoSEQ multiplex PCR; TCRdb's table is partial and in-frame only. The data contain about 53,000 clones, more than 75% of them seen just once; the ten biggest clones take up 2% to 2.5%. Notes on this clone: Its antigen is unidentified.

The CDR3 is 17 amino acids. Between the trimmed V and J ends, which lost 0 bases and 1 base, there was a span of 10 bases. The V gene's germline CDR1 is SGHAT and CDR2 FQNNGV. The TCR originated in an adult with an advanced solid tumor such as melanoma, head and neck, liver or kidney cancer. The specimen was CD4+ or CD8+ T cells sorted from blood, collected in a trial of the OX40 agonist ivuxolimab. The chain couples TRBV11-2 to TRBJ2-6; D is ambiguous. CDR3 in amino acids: CASSLDGFGSGANVLTF. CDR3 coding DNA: TGTGCCAGCAGCTTAGACGGGTTCGGGTCTGGGGCCAACGTCCTGACTTTC.